Included here is one TCR beta chain sequence, with context. The table came from immunoSEQ multiplex PCR; TCRdb's copy has only in-frame clones and leaves some out. The table lists some 130,000 clones, more than 80% of them singletons. This sample stems from a study of control samples from healthy donors and cancer patients. V was shortened by 4 bases and J by 2 bases, with 14 bases between the two germline ends. The CDR3 is 16 residues long. The V gene's germline CDR1 is SGHDN and CDR2 FVKESK. The rearrangement uses TRBV14 and TRBJ2-2; D uncertain. The source is a young man in good health. Sequencing input: blood. The CDR3 loop reads CASSLWGPPNTGELFF. In DNA, the CDR3 is TGTGCCAGCAGCCTATGGGGTCCCCCAAACACCGGGGAGCTGTTTTTT.